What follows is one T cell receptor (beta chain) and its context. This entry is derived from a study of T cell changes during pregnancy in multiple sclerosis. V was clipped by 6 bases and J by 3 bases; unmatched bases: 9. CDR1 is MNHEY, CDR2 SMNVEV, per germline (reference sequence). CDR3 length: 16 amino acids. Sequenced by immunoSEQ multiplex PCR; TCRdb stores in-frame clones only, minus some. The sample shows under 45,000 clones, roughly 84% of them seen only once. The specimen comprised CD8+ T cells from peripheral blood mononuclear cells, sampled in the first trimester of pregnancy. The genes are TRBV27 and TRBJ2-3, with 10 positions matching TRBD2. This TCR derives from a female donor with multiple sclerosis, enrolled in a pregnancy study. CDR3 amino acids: CASRPLAGGGTDTQYF. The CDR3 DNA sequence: TGTGCCAGCAGGCCCTTAGCGGGGGGTGGTACAGATACGCAGTATTTT.